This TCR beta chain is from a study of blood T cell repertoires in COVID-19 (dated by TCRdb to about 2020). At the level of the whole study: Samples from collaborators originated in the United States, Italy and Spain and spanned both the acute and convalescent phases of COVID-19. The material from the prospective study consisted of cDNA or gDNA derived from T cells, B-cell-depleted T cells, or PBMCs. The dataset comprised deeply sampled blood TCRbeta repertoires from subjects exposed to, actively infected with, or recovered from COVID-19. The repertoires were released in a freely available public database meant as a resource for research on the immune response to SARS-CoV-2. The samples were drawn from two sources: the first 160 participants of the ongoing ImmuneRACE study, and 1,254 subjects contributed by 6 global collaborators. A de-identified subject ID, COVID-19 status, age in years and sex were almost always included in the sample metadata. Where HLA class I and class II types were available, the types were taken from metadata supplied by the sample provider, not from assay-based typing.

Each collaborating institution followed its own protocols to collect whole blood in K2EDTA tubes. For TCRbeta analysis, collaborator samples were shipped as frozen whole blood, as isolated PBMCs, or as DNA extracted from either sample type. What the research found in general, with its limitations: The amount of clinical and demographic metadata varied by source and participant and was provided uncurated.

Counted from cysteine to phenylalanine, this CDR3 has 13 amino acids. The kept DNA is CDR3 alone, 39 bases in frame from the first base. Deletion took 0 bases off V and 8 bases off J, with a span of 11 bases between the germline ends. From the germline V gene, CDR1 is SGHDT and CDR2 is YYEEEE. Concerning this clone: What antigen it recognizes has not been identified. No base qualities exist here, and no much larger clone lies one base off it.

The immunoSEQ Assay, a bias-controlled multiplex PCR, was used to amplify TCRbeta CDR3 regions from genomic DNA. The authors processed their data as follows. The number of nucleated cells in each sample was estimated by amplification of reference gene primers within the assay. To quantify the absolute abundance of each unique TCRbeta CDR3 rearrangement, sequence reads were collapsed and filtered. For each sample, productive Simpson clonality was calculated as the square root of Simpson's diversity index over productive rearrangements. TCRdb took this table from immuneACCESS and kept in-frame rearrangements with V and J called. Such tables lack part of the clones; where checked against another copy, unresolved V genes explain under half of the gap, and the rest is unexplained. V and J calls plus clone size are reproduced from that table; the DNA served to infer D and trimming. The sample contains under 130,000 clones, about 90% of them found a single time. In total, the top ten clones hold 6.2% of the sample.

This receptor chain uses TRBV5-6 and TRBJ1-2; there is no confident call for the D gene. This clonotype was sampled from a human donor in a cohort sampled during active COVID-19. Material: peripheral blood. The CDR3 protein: CASSLVTVGGYTF. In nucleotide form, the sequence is TGTGCCAGCAGCTTGGTTACGGTGGGCGGCTACACCTTC.